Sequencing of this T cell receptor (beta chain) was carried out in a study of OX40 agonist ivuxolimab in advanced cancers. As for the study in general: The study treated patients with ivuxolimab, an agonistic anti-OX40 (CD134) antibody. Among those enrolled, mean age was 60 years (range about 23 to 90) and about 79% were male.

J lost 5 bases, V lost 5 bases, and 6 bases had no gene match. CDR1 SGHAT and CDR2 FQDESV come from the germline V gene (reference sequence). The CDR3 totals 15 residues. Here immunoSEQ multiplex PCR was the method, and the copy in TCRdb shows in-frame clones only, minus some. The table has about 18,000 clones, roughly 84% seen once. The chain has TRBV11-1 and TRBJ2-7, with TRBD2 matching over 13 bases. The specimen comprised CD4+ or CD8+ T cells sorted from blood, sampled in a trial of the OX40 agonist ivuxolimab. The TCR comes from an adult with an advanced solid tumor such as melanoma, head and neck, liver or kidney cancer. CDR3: CASSRGLAGVNEQYF. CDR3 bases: TGTGCCAGCAGCCGCGGACTAGCGGGAGTCAACGAGCAGTACTTC.